This paragraph reports one T cell receptor (beta chain). As yet, its antigen is unknown. These data originate in a study of long-term antiretroviral therapy in people with HIV. At the level of the study: About a decade before 2015, the earliest samples were taken when ART was typically delayed. Findings and caveats of the study: Transplant-donor-level diversity was not reached after ART, though diversity increased.

This CDR3 spans 13 amino acids. The V gene's germline CDR1 is SGHVS and CDR2 FNYEAQ. V was clipped by 3 bases and J by 3 bases, with 9 bases between them. immunoSEQ v3.0 was run at survey level. Some clones are missing from TCRdb's copy, which holds only in-frame ones; the method was immunoSEQ multiplex PCR. The sample shows some 22,000 clones, roughly 78% of them seen only once. This TCR came from a woman aged 40 to 55 with HIV. Sequencing used unsorted PBMCs, obtained 4.1 years after starting antiretroviral therapy. The V call is TRBV7-6, the J call TRBJ2-7; no clear D gene. CDR3 residues: CASSFGRSYEQYF. CDR3 DNA sequence: TGTGCCAGCAGCTTCGGACGGAGCTACGAGCAGTACTTC.